This paragraph covers one T cell receptor beta chain sequence. Germline V gene sequence: CDR1 MDHEN, CDR2 SYDVKM. CDR3 length: 12 residues. V lost 2 bases and J lost 6, with 8 bases in between. The sample comes from a study of T cells in Graves' hyperthyroidism and ophthalmopathy. TCR beta CDR3 regions were amplified from RNA. The HTBI primer set drove a first-round RT-PCR of the TCR CDR3. TCRdb re-called the multiplex PCR reads through MiXCR, storing one row per CDR3 protein. The sample includes under 250,000 distinct CDR3 sequences, approximately 24% of them seen just once. The specimen was blood. The receptor was derived from a woman aged 40 to 55 with Graves' ophthalmopathy. This sequence joins TRBV28 and TRBJ2-7, with unresolved D. CDR3 region: CASSLIPTEQYF. The CDR3 DNA sequence: TGTGCCAGCAGTTTAATCCCGACCGAGCAGTACTTC.